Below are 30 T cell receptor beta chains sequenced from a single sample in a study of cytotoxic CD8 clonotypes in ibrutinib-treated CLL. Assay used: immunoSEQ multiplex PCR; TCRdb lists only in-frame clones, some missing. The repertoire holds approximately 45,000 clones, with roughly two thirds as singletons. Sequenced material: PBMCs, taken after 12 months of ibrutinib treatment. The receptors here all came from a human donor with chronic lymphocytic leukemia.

The DNA for the CDR3 is TGCGCCAGCAGCCCGGGACTAGCGGGGGGTAGAGTTTTACTCACCGGGGAGCTGTTTTTT. Protein: CASSPGLAGGRVLLTGELFF. The rearrangement uses TRBV4-1 and TRBJ2-2, with 15 bases lining up with TRBD2. CDR1 MGHRA and CDR2 YSYEKL come from the germline V gene. This CDR3 is built from 20 residues. Germline trimming cut 4 bases from V and 4 bases from J; bases unmatched to any gene: 13.

The CDR3 DNA sequence: TGTGCCAGCAGTTTTGTGCCCGGGGGTCCCCAAGAGACCCAGTACTTC. This gives the protein CASSFVPGGPQETQYF. V gene TRBV28 combines with J gene TRBJ2-5; D may be TRBD2 (6 bases). The V end was cut by 3 bases, the J end by 1 base, with 15 bases between. Looked up from germline, CDR1 is MDHEN and CDR2 is SYDVKM. There are 16 residues in the CDR3.

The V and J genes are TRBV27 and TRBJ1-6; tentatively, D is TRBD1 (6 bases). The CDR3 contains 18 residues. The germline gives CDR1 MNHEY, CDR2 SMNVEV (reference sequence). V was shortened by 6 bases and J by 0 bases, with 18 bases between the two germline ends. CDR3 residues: CASSPGGNRDSYNSPLHF. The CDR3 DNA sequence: TGTGCCAGCAGCCCGGGGGGAAACAGGGACTCCTATAATTCACCCCTCCACTTT.

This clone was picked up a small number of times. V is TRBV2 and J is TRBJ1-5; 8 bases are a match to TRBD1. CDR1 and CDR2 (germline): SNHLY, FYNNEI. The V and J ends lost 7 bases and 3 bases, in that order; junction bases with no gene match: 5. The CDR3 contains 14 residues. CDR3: CASMGQDLNQPQHF. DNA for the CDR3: TGTGCCAGCATGGGACAGGACCTCAATCAGCCCCAGCATTTT.

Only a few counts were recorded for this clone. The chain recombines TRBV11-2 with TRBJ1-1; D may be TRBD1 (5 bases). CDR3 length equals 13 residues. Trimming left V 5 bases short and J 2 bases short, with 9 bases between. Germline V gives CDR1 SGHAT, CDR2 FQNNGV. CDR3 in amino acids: CASSIWTNTEAFF. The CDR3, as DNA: TGTGCCAGCAGCATATGGACAAACACTGAAGCTTTCTTT.

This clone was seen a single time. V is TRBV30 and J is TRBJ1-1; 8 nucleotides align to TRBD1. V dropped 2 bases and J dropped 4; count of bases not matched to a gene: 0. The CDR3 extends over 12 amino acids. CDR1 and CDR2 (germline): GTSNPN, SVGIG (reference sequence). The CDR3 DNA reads TGTGCCTGGAGTACAGGGGGCACTGAAGCTTTCTTT. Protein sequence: CAWSTGGTEAFF.

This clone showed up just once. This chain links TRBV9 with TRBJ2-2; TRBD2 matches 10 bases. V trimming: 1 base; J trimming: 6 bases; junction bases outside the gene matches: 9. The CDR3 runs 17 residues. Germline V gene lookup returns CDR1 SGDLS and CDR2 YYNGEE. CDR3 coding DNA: TGTGCCAGCAGCGTAACCGTAACTAGCGGGGTGTCCGGGGAGCTGTTTTTT. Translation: CASSVTVTSGVSGELFF.

In DNA, the CDR3 is TGTGCCAGCAGTGCCGGGACAGGGCTAACCGGGGAGCTGTTTTTT. Translated: CASSAGTGLTGELFF. The chain uses TRBV6-4 and TRBJ2-2, with TRBD1 matching 9 bases. V was clipped by 4 bases and J by 5 bases; unmatched bases: 5. The CDR3 is made up of 15 amino acids. Germline CDR1 and CDR2: MRHNA and SNTAGT.

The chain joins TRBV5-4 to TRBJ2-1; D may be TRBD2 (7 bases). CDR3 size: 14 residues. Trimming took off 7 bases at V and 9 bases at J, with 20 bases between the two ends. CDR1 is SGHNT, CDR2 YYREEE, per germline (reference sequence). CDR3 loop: CASLSMGGGREQFF. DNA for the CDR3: TGTGCCAGCCTCTCGATGGGGGGGGGCCGTGAGCAGTTCTTC.

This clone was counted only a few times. CDR3 coding DNA: TGTGCTAGTGGTGAAGGGGACTTCGCCAGGGAGACCCAGTACTTC. It specifies CASGEGDFARETQYF. The genes are TRBV12-5 and TRBJ2-5; maybe TRBD2 (6 bases). The V gene's germline CDR1 is LGHNT and CDR2 FRNRAP. The CDR3 covers 15 residues. V lost 5 bases and J lost 5, with 18 bases in between. Combining the CDR3 with reference TRBV12-5 and TRBJ2-5 gives the whole variable domain DARVTQTPRHKVTEMGQEVTMRCQPILGHNTVFWYRQTMMQGLELLAYFRNRAPLDDSGMPKDRFSAEMPDATLATLKIQPSEPRDSAVYFCASGEGDFARETQYFGPGTRLLVL.

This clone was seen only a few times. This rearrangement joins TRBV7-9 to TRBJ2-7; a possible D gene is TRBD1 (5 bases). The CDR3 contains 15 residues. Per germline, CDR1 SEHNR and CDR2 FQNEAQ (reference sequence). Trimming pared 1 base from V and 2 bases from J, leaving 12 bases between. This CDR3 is CASSLGQGRAYEQYF. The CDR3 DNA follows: TGTGCCAGCAGCTTAGGTCAGGGCAGGGCCTACGAGCAGTACTTC.

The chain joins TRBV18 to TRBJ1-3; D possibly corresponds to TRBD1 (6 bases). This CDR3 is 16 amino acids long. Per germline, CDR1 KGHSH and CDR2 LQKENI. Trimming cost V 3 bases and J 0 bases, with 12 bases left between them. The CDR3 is CASSPGGPHSGNTIYF. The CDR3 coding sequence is TGTGCCAGCTCACCTGGGGGGCCCCACTCTGGAAACACCATATATTTT.

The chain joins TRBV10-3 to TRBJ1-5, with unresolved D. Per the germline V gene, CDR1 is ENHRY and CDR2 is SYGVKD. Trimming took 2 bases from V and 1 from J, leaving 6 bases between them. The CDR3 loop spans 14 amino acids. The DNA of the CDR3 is TGTGCCATCAGTGAGCGGGTAAGCAATCAGCCCCAGCATTTT. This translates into CAISERVSNQPQHF.

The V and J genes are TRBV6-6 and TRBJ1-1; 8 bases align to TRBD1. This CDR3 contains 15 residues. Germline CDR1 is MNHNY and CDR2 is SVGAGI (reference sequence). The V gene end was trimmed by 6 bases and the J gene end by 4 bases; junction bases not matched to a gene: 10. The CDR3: CASRRASRGPTEAFF. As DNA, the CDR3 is TGTGCCAGCAGGCGAGCCTCCAGGGGGCCCACTGAAGCTTTCTTT.

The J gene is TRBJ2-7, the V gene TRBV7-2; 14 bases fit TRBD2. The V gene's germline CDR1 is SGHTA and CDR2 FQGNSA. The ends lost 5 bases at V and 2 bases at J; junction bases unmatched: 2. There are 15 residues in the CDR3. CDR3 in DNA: TGTGCCAGCAGCGGGACTAGCGGGGGAACCTACGAGCAGTACTTC. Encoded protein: CASSGTSGGTYEQYF.

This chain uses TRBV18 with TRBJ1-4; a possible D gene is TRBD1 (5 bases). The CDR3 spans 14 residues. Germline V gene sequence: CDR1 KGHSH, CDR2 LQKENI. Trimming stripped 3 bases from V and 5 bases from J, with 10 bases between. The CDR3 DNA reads TGTGCCAGCTCACCGACAGTGGGAAATGAAAAACTGTTTTTT. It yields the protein CASSPTVGNEKLFF.

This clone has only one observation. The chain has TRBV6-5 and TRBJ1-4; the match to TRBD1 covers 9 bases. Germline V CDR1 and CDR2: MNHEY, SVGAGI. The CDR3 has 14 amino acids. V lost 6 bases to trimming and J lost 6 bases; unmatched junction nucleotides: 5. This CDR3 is CASRDRGFDEKLFF. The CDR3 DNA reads TGTGCCAGCAGAGACAGGGGGTTCGATGAAAAACTGTTTTTT.

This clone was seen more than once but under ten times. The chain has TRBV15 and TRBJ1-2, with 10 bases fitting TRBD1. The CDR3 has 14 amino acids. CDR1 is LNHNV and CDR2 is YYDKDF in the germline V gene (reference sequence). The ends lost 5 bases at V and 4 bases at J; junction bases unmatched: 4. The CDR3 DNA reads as TGTGCCACCAGCCGGGACAGGGGAAGCTATGGCTACACCTTC. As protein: CATSRDRGSYGYTF.

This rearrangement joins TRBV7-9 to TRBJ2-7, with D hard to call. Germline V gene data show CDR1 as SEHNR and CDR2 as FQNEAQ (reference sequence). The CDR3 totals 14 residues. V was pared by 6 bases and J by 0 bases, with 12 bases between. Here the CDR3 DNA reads TGTGCCAGCAGTTTCGTCACTAACTCCTACGAGCAGTACTTC. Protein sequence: CASSFVTNSYEQYF.

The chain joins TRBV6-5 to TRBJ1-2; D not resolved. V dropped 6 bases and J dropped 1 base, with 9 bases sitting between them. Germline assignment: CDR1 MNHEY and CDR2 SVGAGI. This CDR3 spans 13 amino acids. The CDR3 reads CASSPRYNYGYTF. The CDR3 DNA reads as TGTGCCAGCAGCCCCCGATATAACTATGGCTACACCTTC.

CDR3 protein: CASSQGTSLSYEQYF. CDR3 DNA sequence: TGCGCCAGCAGCCAAGGGACTAGCCTCTCCTACGAGCAGTACTTC. This chain joins TRBV4-1 and TRBJ2-7, with 8 nucleotides matching TRBD2. The germline V gene encodes CDR1 MGHRA and CDR2 YSYEKL. The V segment lost 1 base and the J segment 0 bases; nucleotides outside the gene matches: 2. The CDR3 has 15 amino acids.

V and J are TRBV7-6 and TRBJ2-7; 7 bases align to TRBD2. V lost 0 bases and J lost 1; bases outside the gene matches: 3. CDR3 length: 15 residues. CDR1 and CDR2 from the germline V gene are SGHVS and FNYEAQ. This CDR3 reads CASSLASGGSYEQYF. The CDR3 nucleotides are TGTGCCAGCAGCTTAGCATCGGGGGGTTCCTACGAGCAGTACTTC.

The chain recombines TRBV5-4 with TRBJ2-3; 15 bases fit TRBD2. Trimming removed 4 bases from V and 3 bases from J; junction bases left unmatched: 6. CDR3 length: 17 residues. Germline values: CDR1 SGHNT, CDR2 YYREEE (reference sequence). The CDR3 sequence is CASSPGTSGGLTDTQYF. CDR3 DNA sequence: TGTGCCAGCAGCCCCGGGACTAGCGGGGGGCTGACAGATACGCAGTATTTT. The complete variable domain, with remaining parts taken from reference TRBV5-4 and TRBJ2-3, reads ETGVTQSPTHLIKTRGQQVTLRCSSQSGHNTVSWYQQALGQGPQFIFQYYREEENGRGNFPPRFSGLQFPNYSSELNVNALELDDSALYLCASSPGTSGGLTDTQYFGPGTRLTVL.

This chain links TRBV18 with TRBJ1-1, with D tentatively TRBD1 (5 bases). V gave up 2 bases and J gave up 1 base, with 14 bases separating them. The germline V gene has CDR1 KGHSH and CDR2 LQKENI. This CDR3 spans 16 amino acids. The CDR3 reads CASSPNGGAANTEAFF. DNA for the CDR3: TGTGCCAGCTCACCAAACGGCGGGGCGGCGAACACTGAAGCTTTCTTT.

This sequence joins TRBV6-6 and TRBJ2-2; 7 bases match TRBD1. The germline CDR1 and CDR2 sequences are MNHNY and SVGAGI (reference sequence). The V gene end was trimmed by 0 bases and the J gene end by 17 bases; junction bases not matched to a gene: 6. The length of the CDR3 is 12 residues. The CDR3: CASSYSREGAFF. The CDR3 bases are TGTGCCAGCAGTTACTCAAGAGAGGGGGCCTTTTTT.

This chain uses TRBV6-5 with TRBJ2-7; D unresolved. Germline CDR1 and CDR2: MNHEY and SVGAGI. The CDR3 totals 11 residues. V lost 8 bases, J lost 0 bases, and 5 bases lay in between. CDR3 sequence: CASGRSYEQYF. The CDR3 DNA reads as TGTGCCAGCGGCCGCTCCTACGAGCAGTACTTC.

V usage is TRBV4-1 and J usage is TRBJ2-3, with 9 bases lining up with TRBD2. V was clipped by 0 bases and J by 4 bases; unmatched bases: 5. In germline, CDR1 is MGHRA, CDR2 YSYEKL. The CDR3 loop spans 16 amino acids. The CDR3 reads CASSQDMAGGADTQYF. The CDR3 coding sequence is TGCGCCAGCAGCCAAGATATGGCGGGGGGGGCAGATACGCAGTATTTT.

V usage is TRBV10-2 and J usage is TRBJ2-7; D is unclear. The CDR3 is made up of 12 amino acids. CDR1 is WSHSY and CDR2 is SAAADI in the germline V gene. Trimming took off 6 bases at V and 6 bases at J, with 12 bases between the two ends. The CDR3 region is CASSAGRAEQYF. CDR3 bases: TGCGCCAGCAGCGCCGGTCGGGCCGAGCAGTACTTC.

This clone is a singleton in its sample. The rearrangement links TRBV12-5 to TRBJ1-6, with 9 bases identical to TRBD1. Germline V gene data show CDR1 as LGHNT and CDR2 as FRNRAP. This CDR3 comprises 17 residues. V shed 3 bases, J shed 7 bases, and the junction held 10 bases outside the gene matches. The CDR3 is CASGFWGQGLPNSPLHF. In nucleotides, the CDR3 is TGTGCTAGTGGTTTTTGGGGACAGGGTTTGCCCAATTCACCCCTCCACTTT. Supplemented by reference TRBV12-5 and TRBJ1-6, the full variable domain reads DARVTQTPRHKVTEMGQEVTMRCQPILGHNTVFWYRQTMMQGLELLAYFRNRAPLDDSGMPKDRFSAEMPDATLATLKIQPSEPRDSAVYFCASGFWGQGLPNSPLHFGNGTRLTVT.

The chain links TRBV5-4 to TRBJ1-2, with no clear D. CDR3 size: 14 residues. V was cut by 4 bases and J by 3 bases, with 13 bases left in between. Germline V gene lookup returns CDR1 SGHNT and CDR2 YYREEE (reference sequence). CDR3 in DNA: TGTGCCAGCAGCCTAGCTGGCCCCCACTATGGCTACACCTTC. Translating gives CASSLAGPHYGYTF.